This TCR beta chain was found in a study of identical twins. Germline V gene lookup returns CDR1 SEHNR and CDR2 FQNEAQ (reference sequence). Germline trimming cut 2 bases from V and 4 bases from J; bases unmatched to any gene: 9. The CDR3 runs 17 residues. Template switching introduced a universal primer site, and the cDNA bore unique molecular identifiers. TCRdb passed the 5' RACE reads through MiXCR, listing each CDR3 protein once. The sample has around 960,000 distinct CDR3 sequences, roughly 12% seen once. The sample was also linked to a second study, of yellow fever vaccine responses in identical twins. This second study notes: Reports say the vaccine T cell response in twins looked partly convergent and partly personalized.

The source of this sequence is a woman younger than 35 in good health. Sequenced material: PBMCs. The chain carries TRBV7-9 and TRBJ2-1, with 9 bases that match TRBD2. The CDR3 sequence: CASSLPAGTSLYNEQFF. CDR3 DNA sequence: TGTGCCAGCAGCTTACCCGCCGGGACTAGCTTATACAATGAGCAGTTCTTC.